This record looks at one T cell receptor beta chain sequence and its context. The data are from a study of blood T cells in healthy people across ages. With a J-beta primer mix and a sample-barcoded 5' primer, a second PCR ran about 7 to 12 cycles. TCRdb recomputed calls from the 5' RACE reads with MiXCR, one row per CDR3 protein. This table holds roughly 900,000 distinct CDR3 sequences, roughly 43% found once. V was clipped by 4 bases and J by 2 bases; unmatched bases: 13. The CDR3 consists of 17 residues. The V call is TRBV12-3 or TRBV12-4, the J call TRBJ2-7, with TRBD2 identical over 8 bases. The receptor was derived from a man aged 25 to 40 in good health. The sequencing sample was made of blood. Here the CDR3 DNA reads TGTGCCAGCAGTTCGCCCCCCGTAGCGGGGCCGCCCTACGAGCAGTACTTC. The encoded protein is CASSSPPVAGPPYEQYF.